The 14 T cell receptor beta chains presented below share a single source sample, sequenced in a study of T cell changes during pregnancy in multiple sclerosis. Clones were read by immunoSEQ multiplex PCR, and TCRdb kept only the in-frame ones, dropping some. The data show approximately 25,000 clones, about 90% seen once. Specimen: CD8+ T cells from peripheral blood mononuclear cells, collected in the second trimester of pregnancy. These TCRs come from a female donor with multiple sclerosis, enrolled in a pregnancy study.

The rearrangement uses TRBV7-9 and TRBJ2-7; TRBD1 matches at 8 bases. This CDR3 is 16 amino acids long. Germline-derived CDR1 and CDR2 are SEHNR and FQNEAQ (reference sequence). V trimming: 5 bases; J trimming: 3 bases; junction bases outside the gene matches: 12. CDR3 in amino acids: CASSPEGGQGYYEQYF. The CDR3 DNA reads TGTGCCAGCAGCCCCGAGGGCGGACAGGGTTACTACGAGCAGTACTTC.

The chain recombines TRBV7-9 with TRBJ2-1, with a weak D call TRBD1 (5 bases). The CDR3 spans 13 residues. Germline loops: CDR1 SEHNR, CDR2 FQNEAQ (reference sequence). Trimming stripped 5 bases from V and 8 bases from J, with 13 bases between. In DNA form, the CDR3 reads TGTGCCAGCAGCAGCTACCAGGGCCATGAGCAGTTCTTC. It yields the protein CASSSYQGHEQFF.

V usage is TRBV27 and J usage is TRBJ2-7, with TRBD2 matching over 8 bases. Germline V gene data show CDR1 as MNHEY and CDR2 as SMNVEV (reference sequence). The CDR3 contains 13 residues. The V and J ends lost 4 bases and 4 bases, in that order; junction bases with no gene match: 3. The CDR3 bases are TGTGCCAGCAGTTCCGGGACTAGGTACGAGCAGTACTTC. As protein: CASSSGTRYEQYF.

The rearrangement joins TRBV10-2 to TRBJ1-4, with 9 bases identical to TRBD1. Germline CDR1 is WSHSY and CDR2 is SAAADI. Trimming at V came to 4 bases and at J to 0 bases, leaving 6 bases not matched to a gene. The CDR3 consists of 17 residues. DNA for the CDR3: TGCGCCAGCAGTGGGACAGGGGAAGGTGCAACTAATGAAAAACTGTTTTTT. It yields the protein CASSGTGEGATNEKLFF.

J is TRBJ1-2 and V is TRBV2, with a possible D match to TRBD1 (6 bases). Trimming pared 3 bases from V and 8 bases from J, leaving 13 bases between. Germline loops: CDR1 SNHLY, CDR2 FYNNEI. The CDR3 is 13 residues long. CDR3 residues: CASSDNRDRGYTF. The CDR3 nucleotides read TGTGCCAGCAGTGACAACAGGGATAGGGGCTACACCTTC. The entire variable domain, with the rest obtained from reference TRBV2 and TRBJ1-2, is as follows: EPEVTQTPSHQVTQMGQEVILRCVPISNHLYFYWYRQILGQKVEFLVSFYNNEISEKSEIFDDQFSVERPDGSNFTLKIRSTKLEDSAMYFCASSDNRDRGYTFGSGTRLTVV.

The V gene is TRBV6-1, the J gene TRBJ2-2; 8 positions agree with TRBD2. The CDR3 has 14 amino acids. Germline V gene lookup returns CDR1 MNHNS and CDR2 SASEGT. With V trimmed by 3 bases and J by 4 bases, 1 base remained unmatched. The CDR3 DNA follows: TGTGCCAGCAGTGACGGGACTAGCACCGGGGAGCTGTTTTTT. Amino acid sequence: CASSDGTSTGELFF.

This clone was observed a handful of times. The rearrangement links TRBV18 to TRBJ2-7; D is undetermined. CDR1 and CDR2 from the germline V gene are KGHSH and LQKENI. V dropped 0 bases and J dropped 7 bases, with 10 bases sitting between them. The CDR3 covers 13 residues. For the CDR3, the DNA is TGTGCCAGCTCACCACCTTCTGGCGGAGAGCAGTACTTC. Its translation is CASSPPSGGEQYF.

The chain carries TRBV6-1 and TRBJ1-4, with TRBD1 matching over 9 bases. CDR3 length: 16 residues. CDR1 is MNHNS and CDR2 is SASEGT in the germline V gene. J lost 8 bases, V lost 3 bases, and 10 bases had no gene match. As DNA, the CDR3 is TGTGCCAGCAGTGACTTACCGGGACAGGGATACGAAAAACTGTTTTTT. Translating it yields CASSDLPGQGYEKLFF.

The rearrangement uses TRBV4-1 and TRBJ1-2, with no clear D. The germline CDR1 and CDR2 sequences are MGHRA and YSYEKL. The CDR3 contains 11 residues. Trimming removed 1 base at V and 8 bases at J, with 5 bases between. Here the CDR3 DNA reads TGCGCCAGCAGCCAAGGAAGCGGCTACACCTTC. Its translation: CASSQGSGYTF.

This clone was counted a few times. The chain joins TRBV5-1 to TRBJ1-2, with 7 bases that match TRBD1. The CDR3 consists of 15 residues. V was clipped by 3 bases and J by 8 bases; unmatched bases: 13. Germline assignment: CDR1 SGHRS and CDR2 YFSETQ. CDR3 residues: CASSSRGTGVEGYTF. The CDR3 region has the DNA TGCGCCAGCAGCTCGAGAGGCACAGGGGTGGAAGGCTACACCTTC.

V gene TRBV28 combines with J gene TRBJ1-4; a possible D gene is TRBD1 (5 bases). The V end lost 3 bases, the J end lost 13 bases, and 12 bases lay between the germline ends. The CDR3 length is 12 residues. Germline assignment: CDR1 MDHEN and CDR2 SYDVKM. Here the CDR3 DNA reads TGTGCCAGCAGTTTTGGCCTGGGGGGACTGTTTTTT. Its protein product is CASSFGLGGLFF.

The chain employs TRBV2 and TRBJ2-7; 7 nucleotides match TRBD1. The germline CDR1 and CDR2 sequences are SNHLY and FYNNEI. This CDR3 comprises 16 residues. V was clipped by 7 bases and J by 4 bases; unmatched bases: 16. The CDR3 protein is CASIPISHRGGYEQYF. In DNA form, the CDR3 reads TGTGCCAGCATCCCAATCTCCCACAGGGGCGGTTACGAGCAGTACTTC.

The genes are TRBV28 and TRBJ1-5; 7 bases agree with TRBD1. V lost 10 bases to trimming and J lost 2 bases; unmatched junction nucleotides: 8. Germline V lookup: CDR1 MDHEN, CDR2 SYDVKM. The CDR3 length is 14 residues. The DNA of the CDR3 is TGTGCCACCAGGGGGGCTTATCGCAATCAGCCCCAGCATTTT. This sequence encodes CATRGAYRNQPQHF.

The chain is built from TRBV5-4 and TRBJ2-2; a weak D match, TRBD2 (6 bases). Trimming shortened V by 3 bases and J by 7 bases, and 16 bases separated the two germline ends. Germline V lookup: CDR1 SGHNT, CDR2 YYREEE (reference sequence). The CDR3 runs to 15 residues. CDR3 sequence reads: CASSSMGDWIGELFF. CDR3 DNA: TGTGCCAGCAGCTCCATGGGGGACTGGATCGGGGAGCTGTTTTTT.